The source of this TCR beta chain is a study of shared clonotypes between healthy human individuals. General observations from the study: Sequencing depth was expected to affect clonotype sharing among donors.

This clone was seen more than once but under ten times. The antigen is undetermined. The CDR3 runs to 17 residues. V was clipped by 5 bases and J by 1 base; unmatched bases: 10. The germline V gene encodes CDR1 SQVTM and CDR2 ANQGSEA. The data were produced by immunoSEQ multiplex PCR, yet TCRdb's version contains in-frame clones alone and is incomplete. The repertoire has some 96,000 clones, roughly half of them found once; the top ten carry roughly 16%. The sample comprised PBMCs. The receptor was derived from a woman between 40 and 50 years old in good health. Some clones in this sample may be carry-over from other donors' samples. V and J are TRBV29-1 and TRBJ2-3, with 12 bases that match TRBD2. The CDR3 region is CSVILAGGIWGTDTQYF. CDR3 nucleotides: TGCAGCGTTATCCTAGCGGGAGGGATCTGGGGCACAGATACGCAGTATTTT.